Described below is a single TCR beta chain sequence and its context. Its antigen is not identified. The sample comes from a study of shared clonotypes between healthy human individuals. Assay used: immunoSEQ multiplex PCR; TCRdb lists only in-frame clones, some missing. In the table there are a few hundred thousand clones, around 97% of which are singletons. Study-level findings and limits: It was observed that approximately 5% of naive CD4 clonotypes were shared across a few donors.

The CDR3 sequence is 14 residues long. V was shortened by 5 bases and J by 5 bases, with 15 bases between the two germline ends. From germline, CDR1 is SGHTA and CDR2 FQGNSA. This clonotype was sampled from a young woman in good health. The sequencing input was naive CD4+ T cells sorted from blood. Subset indicated: CD45RA+ positively selected. J is TRBJ2-5 and V is TRBV7-2; tentative D call: TRBD2 (6 bases). For the CDR3, the DNA is TGTGCCAGCAGCCCCTCCCGGGGGAGGGAGACCCAGTACTTC. It is translated as CASSPSRGRETQYF.